The 3 T cell receptor beta chains below were found in one sample sequenced in a study of blood T cell repertoires in COVID-19. Repertoires were generated with immunoSEQ multiplex PCR, while TCRdb's copy carries only in-frame clones and drops some. The sample lists under 250,000 clones; about 85% were seen once. Sequenced: peripheral blood. The receptors shown here come from a man in his forties with acute or convalescent COVID-19.

The V and J genes are TRBV6-6 and TRBJ1-3, with a weak D call TRBD1 (6 bases). Trimming removed 2 bases at V and 2 bases at J, with 7 bases between. CDR3 length: 14 residues. CDR1 MNHNY and CDR2 SVGAGI come from the germline V gene (reference sequence). CDR3 loop: CASSYRQAGNTIYF. The CDR3 nucleotides are TGTGCCAGCAGTTACAGACAGGCTGGAAACACCATATATTTT.

The CDR3 here is CASSLDAHSGEQYF. The CDR3 coding sequence is TGTGCCAGCAGCCTCGACGCCCACAGTGGCGAGCAGTACTTC. The rearrangement joins TRBV3-1 (or the pseudogene TRBV3-2) to TRBJ2-7; no clear D. The V end lost 4 bases, the J end lost 6 bases, and 16 bases lay between the germline ends. The CDR3 runs 14 residues. Germline values: CDR1 LGHDT, CDR2 YNNKEL (reference sequence).

The chain joins TRBV6-5 to TRBJ1-2; D remains unclear. V was shortened by 5 bases and J by 1 base, with 5 bases between the two germline ends. This CDR3 comprises 12 residues. Germline lookup yields CDR1 MNHEY and CDR2 SVGAGI. The CDR3 region has the DNA TGTGCCAGCAGTCAACTTAACTATGGCTACACCTTC. Residues: CASSQLNYGYTF.